Below are 27 T cell receptor beta chains sequenced from a single sample in a study of shared clonotypes between healthy human individuals. TCRdb keeps only in-frame clones here, not all; method: immunoSEQ multiplex PCR. Among 1.6 million or so clones listed, about 98.5% were seen once. The sequencing sample was made of naive CD4+ T cells sorted from blood. The sample's subset: CD45RA+ positively selected. The receptors derive from a man between 25 and 39 years old in good health.

This chain links TRBV5-5 with TRBJ1-4, with D possibly being TRBD1 (5 bases). Trimming pared 4 bases from V and 11 bases from J, leaving 18 bases between. The CDR3 covers 14 residues. Germline loops: CDR1 SGHKS, CDR2 YYEKEE (reference sequence). The CDR3 DNA reads TGTGCCAGCAGCCCGGGGGGAGGGGCGGCGAAACTGTTTTTT. The encoded protein is CASSPGGGAAKLFF.

The chain carries TRBV6-1 and TRBJ2-3, with TRBD1 matching 10 bases. Germline CDR1 is MNHNS and CDR2 is SASEGT. The CDR3 loop spans 15 amino acids. Germline trimming cut 6 bases from V and 5 bases from J; bases unmatched to any gene: 8. In DNA form, the CDR3 reads TGTGCCAGCAGAGACAGGGGGCGAAGGGAAGATACGCAGTATTTT. This encodes CASRDRGRREDTQYF.

The rearrangement joins TRBV7-9 to TRBJ2-7; TRBD1 matches 7 bases. Per germline, CDR1 SEHNR and CDR2 FQNEAQ (reference sequence). This CDR3 is 15 amino acids long. V gave up 2 bases and J gave up 1 base; unmatched junction bases: 5. The CDR3 loop reads CASSLKGGQSYEQYF. CDR3 DNA: TGTGCCAGCAGCTTAAAAGGGGGACAGTCCTACGAGCAGTACTTC.

Details on this clone: The same CDR3 is also encoded by other DNA sequences in this sample. This chain joins TRBV4-3 and TRBJ2-3, with 7 bases fitting TRBD2. The V gene end was trimmed by 2 bases and the J gene end by 6 bases; junction bases not matched to a gene: 5. Germline V gene lookup returns CDR1 LGHNA and CDR2 YSLEER. CDR3 length equals 14 residues. CDR3 sequence: CASSQSGGGDTQYF. CDR3 DNA: TGCGCCAGCAGCCAATCGGGAGGAGGGGATACGCAGTATTTT.

This clone appeared a single time. This chain uses TRBV5-1 with TRBJ2-1; maybe TRBD2 (5 bases). Trimming took 0 bases from V and 2 from J, leaving 12 bases between them. The length of the CDR3 is 16 residues. Germline V lookup: CDR1 SGHRS, CDR2 YFSETQ. Written as DNA, the CDR3 is TGCGCCAGCAGCTTGGATGTCAGCGGTCCCTACAATGAGCAGTTCTTC. This codes for CASSLDVSGPYNEQFF.

This rearrangement joins TRBV9 to TRBJ2-7; TRBD2 matches at 8 bases. With 2 bases clipped from V and 1 base from J, the junction kept 5 bases outside the gene matches. This CDR3 is built from 15 residues. The germline gives CDR1 SGDLS, CDR2 YYNGEE. DNA of the CDR3: TGTGCCAGCAGCGTGGGCGGGAGGCGTTCCTACGAGCAGTACTTC. Translating it yields CASSVGGRRSYEQYF.

This sequence joins TRBV6-5 and TRBJ2-2; D is unclear. The CDR3 is 12 amino acids. The germline gives CDR1 MNHEY, CDR2 SVGAGI. With 2 bases removed from V and 3 bases from J, the gap between germline ends came to 1 base. The CDR3 here is CASSYDTGELFF. The CDR3 coding sequence is TGTGCCAGCAGTTACGACACCGGGGAGCTGTTTTTT.

V usage is TRBV6-5 and J usage is TRBJ1-3; D remains unclear. CDR1 is MNHEY and CDR2 is SVGAGI in the germline V gene. The CDR3 totals 15 residues. V lost 6 bases and J lost 0, with 12 bases in between. CDR3 loop: CASSTDQISGNTIYF. Here the CDR3 DNA reads TGTGCCAGCAGCACAGACCAAATCTCTGGAAACACCATATATTTT.

V usage is TRBV5-6 and J usage is TRBJ2-1; 7 positions agree with TRBD1. The V segment lost 4 bases and the J segment 7 bases; nucleotides outside the gene matches: 11. The CDR3 contains 15 residues. From germline, CDR1 is SGHDT and CDR2 YYEEEE. CDR3 in amino acids: CASSQRTGGGNEQFF. The CDR3 region has the DNA TGTGCCAGCAGCCAACGGACAGGTGGTGGAAATGAGCAGTTCTTC.

The CDR3 sequence: CASSYVPPLENEQFF. The CDR3 DNA is TGTGCCAGCAGTTACGTGCCCCCTCTTGAGAATGAGCAGTTCTTC. The genes are TRBV6-5 and TRBJ2-1; D is unclear. The V gene lost 2 bases and the J gene lost 7 bases, with 15 bases spanning the gap. Per germline, CDR1 MNHEY and CDR2 SVGAGI. The CDR3 is made up of 15 amino acids.

This clone came up once. The chain employs TRBV7-2 and TRBJ2-7; D may match TRBD1 or TRBD2 (5 bases each). This CDR3 contains 14 residues. The germline V gene encodes CDR1 SGHTA and CDR2 FQGNSA. V lost 5 bases, J lost 6 bases, and 17 bases lay in between. This CDR3 reads CASSLRVGTPEQYF. In DNA form, the CDR3 reads TGTGCCAGCAGCCTCCGGGTGGGGACCCCCGAGCAGTACTTC.

V and J are TRBV5-5 and TRBJ2-7; TRBD2 matches at 11 bases. After removal of 0 bases from V and 3 bases from J, the junction contained 14 bases not matched to a gene. The CDR3 consists of 19 residues. Germline V gene data show CDR1 as SGHKS and CDR2 as YYEKEE (reference sequence). The CDR3 coding sequence is TGTGCCAGCAGCTTGGTACTCCCTTCACTAGCGGGAGAGTACTACGAGCAGTACTTC. This encodes CASSLVLPSLAGEYYEQYF. Using reference TRBV5-5 and TRBJ2-7 for the parts outside the CDR3, the full variable domain is DAGVTQSPTHLIKTRGQQVTLRCSPISGHKSVSWYQQVLGQGPQFIFQYYEKEERGRGNFPDRFSARQFPNYSSELNVNALLLGDSALYLCASSLVLPSLAGEYYEQYFGPGTRLTVT.

In its sample, this clone was seen once. In DNA form, the CDR3 reads TGTGCCAGCTCACGACCTCGGGACGGTGGGGGGACCAGGCCTCCACATGAGCAGTTCTTC. Amino acids: CASSRPRDGGGTRPPHEQFF. The chain links TRBV18 to TRBJ2-1; possibly TRBD2 for D (6 bases). Germline V gene sequence: CDR1 KGHSH, CDR2 LQKENI. The CDR3 has 20 amino acids. Between the trimmed V and J ends, which lost 4 bases and 8 bases, there was a span of 33 bases.

The CDR3 protein is CAWSAQRFNQPQHF. The CDR3 DNA sequence: TGTGCCTGGAGTGCACAGAGATTCAATCAGCCCCAGCATTTT. The V and J genes are TRBV30 and TRBJ1-5; D ambiguous. The V and J ends lost 1 base and 3 bases respectively, with 10 bases between them. This CDR3 region has 14 residues. The germline gives CDR1 GTSNPN, CDR2 SVGIG (reference sequence).

The chain couples TRBV7-6 to TRBJ2-7; the match to TRBD2 covers 14 bases. The CDR3 totals 20 residues. Germline loops: CDR1 SGHVS, CDR2 FNYEAQ. V was pared by 0 bases and J by 0 bases, with 10 bases of the junction left unmatched. The CDR3 loop is CASSLAPGLAGAPNSYEQYF. CDR3 in DNA: TGTGCCAGCAGCTTAGCCCCGGGACTAGCGGGAGCCCCTAACTCCTACGAGCAGTACTTC.

The gene calls are TRBV29-1 and TRBJ2-7; 11 bases agree with TRBD1. The CDR3 sequence is 14 residues long. Trimming cost V 5 bases and J 5 bases; bases outside gene matches: 8. CDR1 is SQVTM, CDR2 ANQGSEA, per germline. This CDR3 reads CSVQDRGLVDEQYF. CDR3 DNA: TGCAGCGTTCAGGACAGGGGGCTGGTTGACGAGCAGTACTTC.

The V and J genes are TRBV10-3 and TRBJ2-1, with TRBD2 identical over 13 bases. The CDR3 extends over 16 amino acids. J gave up 8 bases and V 1 base, and 5 bases lay outside the gene matches. Germline loops: CDR1 ENHRY, CDR2 SYGVKD. The CDR3 sequence is CAISEWTSGRGDEQFF. As DNA, the CDR3 is TGTGCCATCAGTGAGTGGACTAGCGGGAGAGGCGATGAGCAGTTCTTC.

J is TRBJ2-7 and V is TRBV19, with a weak D call TRBD2 (6 bases). CDR1 and CDR2 from the germline V gene are LNHDA and SQIVND (reference sequence). Trimming took off 3 bases at V and 2 bases at J, with 14 bases between the two ends. This CDR3 contains 15 residues. The CDR3 sequence: CASSISGTLPYEQYF. As DNA, the CDR3 is TGTGCCAGTAGTATCTCCGGGACTCTCCCCTACGAGCAGTACTTC.

The chain joins TRBV4-2 to TRBJ2-7; 13 bases are shared with TRBD2. The CDR3 is 17 amino acids. V was pared by 2 bases and J by 5 bases, with 9 bases of the junction left unmatched. The germline V gene has CDR1 LGHNA and CDR2 YNFKEQ. The CDR3 DNA follows: TGTGCCAGCAGCCAACCGGGACTAGCGGGATCATTCCACGAGCAGTACTTC. Translation gives CASSQPGLAGSFHEQYF.

The CDR3 nucleotides are TGTGCCACCGCATTTTCGCGGGGAATCAATGAGCAGTTCTTC. Translated: CATAFSRGINEQFF. J is TRBJ2-1 and V is TRBV28, with D possibly matching TRBD2 (6 bases). Per the germline V gene, CDR1 is MDHEN and CDR2 is SYDVKM. The CDR3 runs 14 residues. With 10 bases removed from V and 6 bases from J, the gap between germline ends came to 19 bases. The whole variable domain, remainder taken from reference TRBV28 and TRBJ2-1, is DVKVTQSSRYLVKRTGEKVFLECVQDMDHENMFWYRQDPGLGLRLIYFSYDVKMKEKGDIPEGYSVSREKKERFSLILESASTNQTSMYLCATAFSRGINEQFFGPGTRLTVL.

The chain is built from TRBV29-1 and TRBJ2-7; 8 positions match TRBD1. This CDR3 comprises 14 residues. J was trimmed by 3 bases and V by 7 bases; bases with no gene match: 11. Germline lookup yields CDR1 SQVTM and CDR2 ANQGSEA. The CDR3 nucleotides are TGCAGCGAAGTCCGGGACAGGTACCACTACGAGCAGTACTTC. Encoded protein: CSEVRDRYHYEQYF.

In its sample, this clone was seen once. The genes are TRBV14 and TRBJ2-1; D is uncertain. Looked up from germline, CDR1 is SGHDN and CDR2 is FVKESK. Trimming removed 0 bases from V and 5 bases from J, with 11 bases in between. CDR3 length equals 15 residues. The CDR3 DNA follows: TGTGCCAGCAGCCAAGATCGGCCGGGCAACAATGAGCAGTTCTTC. This codes for CASSQDRPGNNEQFF.

This clone occurred once. The chain links TRBV28 to TRBJ1-2, with D possibly matching TRBD1 (5 bases). Trimming left V 8 bases short and J 1 base short, with 17 bases between. The CDR3 is 15 residues long. Germline V gene data show CDR1 as MDHEN and CDR2 as SYDVKM. CDR3 bases: TGTGCCAGCCAATTCCAGGGTCAGGGTAACTATGGCTACACCTTC. It is translated as CASQFQGQGNYGYTF.

This chain uses TRBV2 with TRBJ2-2, with 8 bases fitting TRBD1. This CDR3 contains 16 residues. Germline V gene sequence: CDR1 SNHLY, CDR2 FYNNEI. With 3 bases clipped from V and 6 bases from J, the junction kept 9 bases outside the gene matches. CDR3 region: CASSDQGRGLSGELFF. CDR3 nucleotides: TGTGCCAGCAGTGATCAGGGCAGGGGGCTATCCGGGGAGCTGTTTTTT. Complete variable domain (other parts from reference TRBV2 and TRBJ2-2): EPEVTQTPSHQVTQMGQEVILRCVPISNHLYFYWYRQILGQKVEFLVSFYNNEISEKSEIFDDQFSVERPDGSNFTLKIRSTKLEDSAMYFCASSDQGRGLSGELFFGEGSRLTVL.

This chain links TRBV5-1 with TRBJ2-7, with TRBD1 matching 10 bases. Germline V CDR1 and CDR2: SGHRS, YFSETQ. V lost 4 bases, J lost 3 bases, and 10 bases stayed unmatched. The CDR3 runs 16 residues. The chain's CDR3 is CASSDQTGGLFYEQYF. The DNA for the CDR3 is TGCGCCAGCAGCGACCAGACAGGGGGCTTATTCTACGAGCAGTACTTC.

CDR3 amino acids: CASSVDGVREKLFF. DNA of the CDR3: TGTGCCAGCAGCGTAGACGGGGTTCGGGAAAAACTGTTTTTT. The rearrangement joins TRBV9 to TRBJ1-4; D gene uncertain. This CDR3 region has 14 residues. The ends were cut back, 0 bases at V and 8 bases at J, with 11 bases in the middle. Germline CDR1 SGDLS, CDR2 YYNGEE.

This chain connects TRBV18 to TRBJ2-5; weak D call: TRBD2 (6 bases). V was cut by 2 bases and J by 5 bases, with 15 bases left in between. The CDR3 sequence is 15 residues long. Per the germline V gene, CDR1 is KGHSH and CDR2 is LQKENI. CDR3 sequence: CASSPSGDGVETQYF. The CDR3 DNA reads as TGTGCCAGCTCACCATCGGGGGATGGCGTCGAGACCCAGTACTTC.